In this sample, the clone carrying this T cell receptor (delta chain) turned up a few times. The antigen is unknown. Translating this DNA gives a protein that differs at residue 6 from the TCRdb one, which belongs to a much larger clone; a read error is likely, and the protein shown is this translation. Other DNA variants within this sample encode the same CDR3. The entry originates in a study of γδ T cells in repeated Plasmodium falciparum infection. On the study more broadly: Sampling occurred at baseline, pre-infection for selected infections, and 21 days post-infection. Overall study findings and caveats: Over time and infection, Vgamma9/Vdelta2+ repertoires remained highly stable and polyclonal. Waves of new clonotype selection appeared after repeated controlled infections in Vdelta2-negative, largely Vdelta1+, gammadelta T cells.

Bulk repertoires came from Vgamma9/Vdelta2+ or Vdelta2-negative gammadelta T cells flow-sorted from PBMC. Sequencing covered both gamma and delta TCR chains per sample. TCRdb reran clone calling via CATT on the multiplex PCR reads. Of 90,000 to 95,000 delta-chain clones listed, less than 1% are singletons. The CDR3 covers 19 residues. Germline V lookup: CDR1 TSWWSYY, CDR2 QGS. With V trimmed by 2 bases and J by 1 base, 14 bases remained unmatched. The chain has TRDV1 and TRDJ1; the match to TRDD3 covers 9 bases. The receptor was derived from a pool of human donors (malaria-infected and uninfected, not separated). The sample comprised gamma-delta T cells from blood. This chain's CDR3 is CALGECGIFWGIFTDKLIF. CDR3 DNA sequence: TGTGCTCTTGGGGAATGTGGCATTTTCTGGGGGATCTTCACCGATAAACTCATCTTT.